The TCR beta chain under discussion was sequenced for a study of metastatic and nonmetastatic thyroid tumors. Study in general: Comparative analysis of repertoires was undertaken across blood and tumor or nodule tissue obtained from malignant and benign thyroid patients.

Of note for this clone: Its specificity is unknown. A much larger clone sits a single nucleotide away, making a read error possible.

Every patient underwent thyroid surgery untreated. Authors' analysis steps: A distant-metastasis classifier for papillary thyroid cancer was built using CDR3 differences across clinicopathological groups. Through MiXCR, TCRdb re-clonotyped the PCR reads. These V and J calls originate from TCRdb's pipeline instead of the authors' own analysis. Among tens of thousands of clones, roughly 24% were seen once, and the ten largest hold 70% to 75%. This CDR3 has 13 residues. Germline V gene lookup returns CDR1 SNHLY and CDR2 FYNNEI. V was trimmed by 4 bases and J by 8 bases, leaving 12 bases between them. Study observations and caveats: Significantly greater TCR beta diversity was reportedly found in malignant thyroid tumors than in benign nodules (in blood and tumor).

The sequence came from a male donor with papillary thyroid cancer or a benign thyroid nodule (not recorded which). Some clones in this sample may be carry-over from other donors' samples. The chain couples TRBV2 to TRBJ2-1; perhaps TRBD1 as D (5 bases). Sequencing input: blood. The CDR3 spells CASSAGQRYEQFF. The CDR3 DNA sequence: TGTGCCAGCAGTGCAGGACAACGGTATGAGCAGTTCTTC.